One TCR beta chain is described in this entry. This entry comes from a study of control samples from healthy donors and cancer patients. Repertoires were generated with immunoSEQ multiplex PCR, while TCRdb's copy carries only in-frame clones and drops some. The top ten hold around 21% of the sample, which has about 89,000 clones, approximately 86% seen once. The sample consisted of blood. The sequence was obtained from a man aged 25-45 years in good health.

DNA for the CDR3: TGTGCCAGCTCCGGGACAGCCCGGGGGACCCAGTACTTC. It encodes CASSGTARGTQYF. The genes are TRBV28 and TRBJ2-5, with 7 bases matching TRBD1. Germline CDR1 and CDR2: MDHEN and SYDVKM. This CDR3 has 13 amino acids. V was pared by 8 bases and J by 7 bases, with 10 bases of the junction left unmatched.